These 8 T cell receptor beta chains were all obtained from the same sample, sequenced in a study of vaccination and CD4 T cells after COVID-19. Their cognate antigens are unknown. Cultured CD4+ T cell DNA underwent sequencing with the Oncomine TCR Beta short-read assay. TCRdb re-called the PCR reads with MiXCR, one entry per CDR3 protein. The table includes about 17,000 distinct CDR3 sequences, around 50% detected once. Time point indicated: late sampling 161 to 241 days after vaccination in three convalescent patients. The treatment was: approximately 9-day PBMC culture with coronavirus spike peptide pools or control peptides (ViraFEST assay). The sample was CD4+ T cells from blood, cultured in vitro, taken about 7 months after SARS-CoV-2 vaccination. The source is a human donor who had recovered from COVID-19.

This clonotype has just a few counts. This chain uses TRBV7-6 with TRBJ1-6, with 8 bases identical to TRBD1. Germline assignment: CDR1 SGHVS and CDR2 FNYEAQ. The CDR3 runs 14 residues. V gave up 5 bases and J gave up 9 bases; unmatched junction bases: 6. The CDR3 bases are TGTGCCAGCAGCCTGGACAGGGTTAGTTCACCCCTCCACTTT. Translation gives CASSLDRVSSPLHF.

This clonotype was counted a few times. The chain uses TRBV7-3 and TRBJ1-2, with TRBD1 matching over 9 bases. Germline values: CDR1 SGHTA, CDR2 FQGTGA. Trimming removed 4 bases from V and 6 bases from J; junction bases left unmatched: 6. The CDR3 spans 14 residues. DNA for the CDR3: TGTGCCAGCAGCTCGGGACAGGGAGCTGATGGCTACACCTTC. It codes for CASSSGQGADGYTF.

This sequence joins TRBV18 and TRBJ1-6; D unclear. Germline values: CDR1 KGHSH, CDR2 LQKENI. There are 15 residues in the CDR3. V lost 3 bases, J lost 5 bases, and 11 bases lay in between. In DNA, the CDR3 is TGTGCCAGCTCACCCCACCCCCGGGATAATTCACCCCTCCACTTT. It translates to CASSPHPRDNSPLHF.

This clonotype was recorded a few times. The rearrangement joins TRBV7-3 to TRBJ2-3; D not resolved. This CDR3 spans 14 amino acids. Trimming removed 5 bases from V and 0 bases from J, with 9 bases in between. Germline CDR1 SGHTA, CDR2 FQGTGA. The CDR3, as DNA: TGTGCCAGCAGCCAAGACTGGAGCACAGATACGCAGTATTTT. Encoded protein: CASSQDWSTDTQYF.

By sample share, this clonotype is large. V usage is TRBV7-8 and J usage is TRBJ1-2; tentatively, D is TRBD1 (6 bases). The ends were cut back, 3 bases at V and 4 bases at J, with 15 bases in the middle. The CDR3 loop spans 15 amino acids. In germline, CDR1 is SGHVS, CDR2 FQNEAQ. As DNA, the CDR3 is TGTGCCAGCAGCTTGAGGACAGTAGATGTCTATGGCTACACCTTC. As protein: CASSLRTVDVYGYTF.

This chain links TRBV2 with TRBJ1-2; 7 nucleotides align to TRBD1. The CDR3 consists of 13 residues. CDR1 is SNHLY, CDR2 FYNNEI, per germline. Losses at the gene ends were 5 bases for V and 5 bases for J; bases not matched to a gene: 5. In DNA, the CDR3 is TGTGCCAGCAGTAAGCACAGGGGTTATGGCTACACCTTC. Its translation is CASSKHRGYGYTF.

The chain combines TRBV6-4 with TRBJ1-6; D is undetermined. CDR1 is MRHNA and CDR2 is SNTAGT in the germline V gene. This CDR3 is 16 amino acids long. Trimming took off 4 bases at V and 11 bases at J, with 21 bases between the two ends. CDR3 nucleotide sequence: TGTGCCAGCAGTGCCCGCAGATCCCCTCCTGACCCACCCCTCCACTTT. This translates into CASSARRSPPDPPLHF.

The V and J genes are TRBV6-5 and TRBJ1-1, with D perhaps TRBD1 (5 bases). Germline V gene data show CDR1 as MNHEY and CDR2 as SVGAGI. Trimming pared 2 bases from V and 4 bases from J, leaving 20 bases between. CDR3 size: 17 residues. The CDR3: CASSYRVSGWSGTEAFF. CDR3 coding DNA: TGTGCCAGCAGTTACAGGGTATCAGGGTGGAGTGGCACTGAAGCTTTCTTT.